What follows are 27 T cell receptor beta chains derived from one specimen sequenced in a study of blood T cell repertoires in COVID-19. Sequencing used immunoSEQ multiplex PCR; TCRdb keeps in-frame clones, though not all of them. The table includes fewer than 25,000 clones, 89% detected once. Sequencing was done on a sample of peripheral blood. These receptors were obtained from an older man with acute or convalescent COVID-19.

This chain joins TRBV10-3 and TRBJ1-4; 11 positions agree with TRBD1. V lost 2 bases to trimming and J lost 8 bases; unmatched junction nucleotides: 4. The CDR3 sequence is 15 residues long. Germline assignment: CDR1 ENHRY and CDR2 SYGVKD. CDR3 region: CAISEMGQGEEKLFF. The CDR3 DNA follows: TGTGCCATCAGTGAGATGGGACAGGGGGAAGAAAAACTGTTTTTT.

The chain employs TRBV27 and TRBJ2-7; a weak D match, TRBD2 (7 bases). This CDR3 has 13 residues. Germline V gives CDR1 MNHEY, CDR2 SMNVEV (reference sequence). Between the trimmed V and J ends, which lost 4 bases and 7 bases, there was a span of 14 bases. DNA for the CDR3: TGTGCCAGCAGTTACCGGGGGGCGCGAGAGCAGTACTTC. This sequence encodes CASSYRGAREQYF.

V gene TRBV5-5 combines with J gene TRBJ2-1; tentatively, D is TRBD1 (6 bases). The CDR3 length is 12 residues. Trimming took 2 bases from V and 7 from J, leaving 7 bases between them. Germline V gene lookup returns CDR1 SGHKS and CDR2 YYEKEE (reference sequence). The CDR3 is CASSFQGNEQFF. CDR3 nucleotide sequence: TGTGCCAGCAGCTTTCAGGGGAATGAGCAGTTCTTC.

This chain connects TRBV28 to TRBJ1-5; 10 bases map to TRBD1. This CDR3 is 16 amino acids long. Trimming at V came to 5 bases and at J to 1 base, leaving 5 bases not matched to a gene. Germline CDR1 reads MDHEN; CDR2 reads SYDVKM. CDR3 region: CASSGDRGLSNQPQHF. CDR3 DNA sequence: TGTGCCAGCAGTGGTGACAGGGGGCTAAGCAATCAGCCCCAGCATTTT. Full variable domain (rest looked up from reference TRBV28 and TRBJ1-5): DVKVTQSSRYLVKRTGEKVFLECVQDMDHENMFWYRQDPGLGLRLIYFSYDVKMKEKGDIPEGYSVSREKKERFSLILESASTNQTSMYLCASSGDRGLSNQPQHFGDGTRLSIL.

The chain's CDR3 is CASTRPGDSYEQYF. The CDR3 bases are TGTGCCAGCACCCGCCCGGGGGATTCCTACGAGCAGTACTTC. The genes are TRBV6-5 and TRBJ2-7; a possible D gene is TRBD2 (6 bases). V lost 7 bases and J lost 1, with 14 bases in between. Germline CDR1 and CDR2: MNHEY and SVGAGI. This CDR3 is 14 amino acids long.

The chain recombines TRBV19 with TRBJ1-6; 10 bases agree with TRBD1. The CDR3 totals 16 residues. Per the germline V gene, CDR1 is LNHDA and CDR2 is SQIVND (reference sequence). Germline trimming cut 10 bases from V and 0 bases from J; bases unmatched to any gene: 6. CDR3 nucleotides: TGTGCCACCAGACAGGGGGCAGTCTCCTATAATTCACCCCTCCACTTT. This sequence encodes CATRQGAVSYNSPLHF.

The rearrangement links TRBV2 to TRBJ2-1; TRBD1 might be the D (5 bases). Trimming left V 8 bases short and J 8 bases short, with 13 bases between. CDR1 SNHLY and CDR2 FYNNEI come from the germline V gene. The length of the CDR3 is 12 residues. CDR3 sequence (DNA): TGTGCCAGCCGAGACAGCTTTTATGAGCAGTTCTTC. This translates into CASRDSFYEQFF.

This chain links TRBV19 with TRBJ2-7, with D possibly being TRBD2 (6 bases). CDR3 length: 15 amino acids. Germline V CDR1 and CDR2: LNHDA, SQIVND (reference sequence). V was cut by 3 bases and J by 3 bases, with 15 bases left in between. The CDR3 DNA reads as TGTGCCAGTAGTATCTTCTCGGGGGTCCGCTACGAGCAGTACTTC. This sequence encodes CASSIFSGVRYEQYF.

This clone has just a few counts. The rearrangement links TRBV2 to TRBJ1-5, with 7 nucleotides matching TRBD1. V shed 3 bases and J 7 bases; nucleotides not matched to a gene: 6. The CDR3 consists of 14 residues. Germline V gene lookup returns CDR1 SNHLY and CDR2 FYNNEI. The CDR3: CASSELTGDQPQHF. CDR3 bases: TGTGCCAGCAGTGAGCTCACAGGGGACCAGCCCCAGCATTTT.

Concerning this clone: Its ends do not fully match the called genes, so a read error is possible. The gene calls are TRBV4-1 and TRBJ2-1; D may be TRBD2 (7 bases). This CDR3 is built from 16 residues. Germline CDR1 reads MGHRA; CDR2 reads YSYEKL. CDR3 DNA sequence: TGCGCCACCAGCCGAAGGGGGGAGGGCCCGAACAATGAGCAGTTCTTC. Amino acids: CATSRRGEGPNNEQFF.

The chain employs TRBV11-3 and TRBJ2-7; D not certain. V lost 1 base to trimming and J lost 0 bases, with 7 bases between them. Germline V gene data show CDR1 as SGHNT and CDR2 as YENEEA. The CDR3 has 14 residues. CDR3: CASSLGGTSYEQYF. The CDR3 nucleotides read TGTGCCAGCAGCTTAGGAGGCACCTCCTACGAGCAGTACTTC. Together with reference TRBV11-3 and TRBJ2-7, the CDR3 gives the full variable domain: EAGVVQSPRYKIIEKKQPVAFWCNPISGHNTLYWYLQNLGQGPELLIRYENEEAVDDSQLPKDRFSAERLKGVDSTLKIQPAELGDSAVYLCASSLGGTSYEQYFGPGTRLTVT.

This chain joins TRBV18 and TRBJ1-5; D gene unclear. The length of the CDR3 is 13 residues. Trimming removed 2 bases at V and 3 bases at J, with 5 bases between. CDR1 is KGHSH, CDR2 LQKENI, per germline. The CDR3 bases are TGTGCCAGCTCACCAGGCCCCAATCAGCCCCAGCATTTT. Residues: CASSPGPNQPQHF.

V gene TRBV7-2 combines with J gene TRBJ1-4; 9 nucleotides match TRBD1. CDR3 size: 16 residues. Germline V gives CDR1 SGHTA, CDR2 FQGNSA. V lost 4 bases to trimming and J lost 7 bases; unmatched junction nucleotides: 10. CDR3 protein: CASSSTRQGGREKLFF. The CDR3 DNA is TGTGCCAGCAGCTCCACCCGACAGGGGGGCCGTGAAAAACTGTTTTTT.

This clone was seen only once. The V gene is TRBV6-5, the J gene TRBJ1-3; D call uncertain. The germline V gene encodes CDR1 MNHEY and CDR2 SVGAGI. V lost 0 bases to trimming and J lost 1 base, with 10 bases between them. The CDR3 covers 16 residues. The CDR3 here is CASSYSRGLSGNTIYF. CDR3 nucleotides: TGTGCCAGCAGTTACTCGAGAGGGCTGTCTGGAAACACCATATATTTT.

The chain uses TRBV2 and TRBJ2-2; D is perhaps TRBD2 (5 bases). CDR1 is SNHLY, CDR2 FYNNEI, per germline. This CDR3 comprises 14 residues. V lost 0 bases and J 7 bases, leaving 9 bases between the germline ends. The CDR3 loop is CASSEATGIGELFF. The CDR3 region has the DNA TGTGCCAGCAGTGAAGCGACGGGGATCGGGGAGCTGTTTTTT. The full variable domain, in which reference TRBV2 and TRBJ2-2 provide the parts outside the CDR3, is EPEVTQTPSHQVTQMGQEVILRCVPISNHLYFYWYRQILGQKVEFLVSFYNNEISEKSEIFDDQFSVERPDGSNFTLKIRSTKLEDSAMYFCASSEATGIGELFFGEGSRLTVL.

The J gene is TRBJ2-7, the V gene TRBV19; 15 nucleotides align to TRBD2. Looked up from germline, CDR1 is LNHDA and CDR2 is SQIVND (reference sequence). J lost 7 bases, V lost 6 bases, and 4 bases had no gene match. The CDR3 length is 14 residues. The CDR3 nucleotides are TGTGCCAGTAGGGGACTAGCGGGAGGCTCTGAGCAGTACTTC. Protein: CASRGLAGGSEQYF.

This clone has a single count. The J gene is TRBJ2-2, the V gene TRBV7-8, with D hard to call. Germline lookup yields CDR1 SGHVS and CDR2 FQNEAQ. This CDR3 is 15 amino acids long. Trimming shortened V by 3 bases and J by 0 bases, and 8 bases separated the two germline ends. CDR3 amino acids: CASSLTSTNTGELFF. In DNA, the CDR3 is TGTGCCAGCAGCTTGACATCTACGAACACCGGGGAGCTGTTTTTT.

The rearrangement links TRBV7-8 to TRBJ2-1; tentative D call: TRBD1 (6 bases). Trimming cost V 0 bases and J 3 bases, with 12 bases left between them. Germline CDR1 SGHVS, CDR2 FQNEAQ. This CDR3 region has 16 residues. The CDR3 sequence is CASSLAARTDYNEQFF. CDR3 nucleotides: TGTGCCAGCAGCTTAGCCGCCCGGACAGACTACAATGAGCAGTTCTTC.

This clone has just one count. This CDR3 is CASSEGASGNQPQHF. The CDR3 nucleotides read TGTGCCAGTAGTGAGGGGGCGAGTGGCAATCAGCCCCAGCATTTT. This chain uses TRBV19 with TRBJ1-5, with 7 bases fitting TRBD1. Trimming cost V 5 bases and J 2 bases; bases outside gene matches: 6. The CDR3 has 15 residues. CDR1 and CDR2 (germline): LNHDA, SQIVND (reference sequence).

This chain connects TRBV19 to TRBJ2-5; D might be TRBD1 (6 bases). The V gene's germline CDR1 is LNHDA and CDR2 SQIVND (reference sequence). The V gene lost 7 bases and the J gene lost 2 bases, with 14 bases spanning the gap. The CDR3 is 14 amino acids. DNA for the CDR3: TGTGCCAGTACGCCCACGACAGGACAAGAGACCCAGTACTTC. Translation gives CASTPTTGQETQYF.

This sequence joins TRBV18 and TRBJ2-7; D unresolved. The CDR3 contains 13 residues. The germline CDR1 and CDR2 sequences are KGHSH and LQKENI. Trimming cost V 0 bases and J 4 bases, with 7 bases left between them. The chain's CDR3 is CASSPPFGYEQYF. The CDR3 coding sequence is TGTGCCAGCTCACCACCCTTCGGGTACGAGCAGTACTTC.

The V gene is TRBV27, the J gene TRBJ2-3; no reliable D call. V was pared by 2 bases and J by 2 bases, with 8 bases between. This CDR3 comprises 14 residues. Per germline, CDR1 MNHEY and CDR2 SMNVEV (reference sequence). The CDR3 sequence is CASSLRTTTDTQYF. The DNA of the CDR3 is TGTGCCAGCAGTTTAAGAACTACCACAGATACGCAGTATTTT.

Here the CDR3 reads CSVIDSGNTIYF. The CDR3 nucleotides are TGCAGCGTTATAGACTCTGGAAACACCATATATTTT. This chain connects TRBV29-1 to TRBJ1-3; D remains unclear. Trimming shortened V by 5 bases and J by 0 bases, and 5 bases separated the two germline ends. Germline assignment: CDR1 SQVTM and CDR2 ANQGSEA. The CDR3 length is 12 residues.

The chain couples TRBV5-1 to TRBJ2-3; D might be TRBD2 (5 bases). The length of the CDR3 is 18 residues. The V end was cut by 4 bases, the J end by 3 bases, with 24 bases between. Germline CDR1 is SGHRS and CDR2 is YFSETQ. CDR3 protein: CASSAGLLTGGLTDTQYF. The CDR3 DNA reads TGCGCCAGCAGCGCCGGACTGCTCACCGGAGGTTTGACAGATACGCAGTATTTT.

The rearrangement joins TRBV5-5 to TRBJ2-7, with D possibly being TRBD1 (6 bases). The CDR3 spans 17 residues. Trimming shortened V by 0 bases and J by 10 bases, and 26 bases separated the two germline ends. Per the germline V gene, CDR1 is SGHKS and CDR2 is YYEKEE (reference sequence). As DNA, the CDR3 is TGTGCCAGCAGCTTGGCCCCGGGACAACGATCATTTACGGATCAGTACTTC. Its translation: CASSLAPGQRSFTDQYF.

The V gene is TRBV28, the J gene TRBJ2-7; 9 nucleotides agree with TRBD1. CDR1 and CDR2 from the germline V gene are MDHEN and SYDVKM. The CDR3 runs to 12 residues. With 10 bases clipped from V and 6 bases from J, the junction kept 7 bases outside the gene matches. CDR3 DNA: TGTGCCACCCGGGACAGGGAGGGCGAGCAGTACTTC. It encodes CATRDREGEQYF.

The chain combines TRBV27 with TRBJ1-5; 7 bases fit TRBD1. CDR3 size: 14 residues. V lost 6 bases and J lost 2; bases outside the gene matches: 4. CDR1 and CDR2 (germline): MNHEY, SMNVEV (reference sequence). In DNA, the CDR3 is TGTGCCAGCAGAAGAACAGGGGGCAATCAGCCCCAGCATTTT. Residues: CASRRTGGNQPQHF.